This entry features one T cell receptor (beta chain) sequence. In the original analysis: Nucleated cell counts were estimated from reference gene primer amplification. Sequencing used immunoSEQ multiplex PCR; TCRdb keeps in-frame clones, though not all of them. That table furnishes V, J and clone size, whereas the DNA furnished D and trimming. Among approximately 240,000 clones listed, over 80% were seen once. Participants were aged about 18 to 100 years from around 25 US areas. This specimen belongs to a study of blood T cell repertoires in COVID-19. The material sequenced was PBMCs or T cells enriched from blood (not recorded which). The clonotype was recovered from a woman aged 18-35 years who had recovered from COVID-19.

DNA for the CDR3: TGCGCCAGCAACCAGAGGGACGCGGGGACCGGGGAGCTGTTTTTT. Its protein product is CASNQRDAGTGELFF. The genes are TRBV4-1 and TRBJ2-2, with D maybe TRBD2 (6 bases). V was cut by 7 bases and J by 5 bases, with 17 bases left in between. The germline gives CDR1 MGHRA, CDR2 YSYEKL. The CDR3 consists of 15 residues.